This T cell receptor beta chain derives from a study of control samples from healthy donors and cancer patients. The table came from immunoSEQ multiplex PCR; TCRdb's copy has only in-frame clones and leaves some out. Among about 130,000 clones listed, around 94% were seen once. Between the trimmed V and J ends, which lost 4 bases and 7 bases, there was a span of 19 bases. The CDR3 runs to 16 residues. Germline assignment: CDR1 LGHDT and CDR2 YNNKEL (reference sequence). The TCR was taken from a man older than 75 with head and neck cancer. Material: PBMCs. The chain combines TRBV3-1 (or the pseudogene TRBV3-2) with TRBJ1-4, with D tentatively TRBD1 (6 bases). Here the CDR3 reads CASSLRLTGGGEKLFF. The CDR3 DNA is TGTGCCAGCAGCCTTCGGCTGACAGGCGGAGGTGAAAAACTGTTTTTT.